The T cell receptor (beta chain) under discussion was sequenced for a study of Graves' ophthalmopathy and Graves' hyperthyroidism. RNA transcripts were the template, and TCR beta CDR3 regions were amplified from them. An opening RT-PCR round employed HTBI primers and preceded a second-round multiplex PCR. One entry per CDR3 protein results from TCRdb running MiXCR on the multiplex PCR reads. In the table there are 200,000 to 250,000 distinct CDR3 sequences, around a fifth of which are singletons. The TCR originated in a woman between 45 and 65 years old with Graves' ophthalmopathy. The source material was peripheral blood.

The CDR3 loop is CASSGGLAVETQYF. The DNA for the CDR3 is TGCGCCAGCAGCGGTGGACTAGCGGTGGAGACCCAGTACTTC. V gene TRBV10-1 combines with J gene TRBJ2-5, with 10 bases fitting TRBD2. CDR3 size: 14 residues. Germline V lookup: CDR1 WNHNN, CDR2 SYGVQD (reference sequence). The V and J ends lost 6 bases and 5 bases, in that order; junction bases with no gene match: 6.